These T cell receptor beta chains were read from a single sample in a study of OX40 agonist ivuxolimab in advanced cancers. Assay used: immunoSEQ multiplex PCR; TCRdb lists only in-frame clones, some missing. The repertoire holds some 64,000 clones, with about 90% as singletons. The material sequenced was CD4+ or CD8+ T cells sorted from blood, taken in a trial of the OX40 agonist ivuxolimab. All receptors derive from an adult with an advanced solid tumor such as melanoma, head and neck, liver or kidney cancer. CDR3s include the opening cysteine and the closing phenylalanine or tryptophan. Fields, in order: clone size, D gene, J gene, V gene, CDR3 protein, CDR3 DNA. A D gene is named only where the DNA matches it firmly. Clone size is stated in some rows and not others, as once, few, many or a class when expanded.

abundance: few; d_gene: .; j_gene: TRBJ1-2; v_gene: TRBV30; CDR3aa: CAWGRTRGYTF; CDR3nt: TGTGCCTGGGGCCGGACTCGAGGCTACACCTTC
abundance: .; d_gene: .; j_gene: TRBJ2-2; v_gene: TRBV2; CDR3aa: CASLENTGELFF; CDR3nt: TGTGCCAGCCTAGAGAACACCGGGGAGCTGTTTTTT
abundance: .; d_gene: .; j_gene: TRBJ1-6; v_gene: TRBV7-3; CDR3aa: CASSWDFNSPLHF; CDR3nt: TGTGCCAGCAGCTGGGACTTTAATTCACCCCTCCACTTT
abundance: .; d_gene: .; j_gene: TRBJ1-5; v_gene: TRBV25-1; CDR3aa: CASSAQGSQPQHF; CDR3nt: TGTGCCAGCAGTGCCCAGGGAAGTCAGCCCCAGCATTTT
abundance: .; d_gene: .; j_gene: TRBJ1-2; v_gene: TRBV30; CDR3aa: CASSDEGPGYTF; CDR3nt: TGTGCCTCCTCAGACGAGGGGCCAGGCTACACCTTC
abundance: .; d_gene: .; j_gene: TRBJ2-3; v_gene: TRBV2; CDR3aa: CASSEESDTQYF; CDR3nt: TGTGCCAGCAGCGAAGAGTCAGATACGCAGTATTTT
abundance: .; d_gene: TRBD1; j_gene: TRBJ1-5; v_gene: TRBV28; CDR3aa: CASSYFPGQGRGNQPQHF; CDR3nt: TGTGCCAGCAGTTACTTCCCGGGACAGGGGAGGGGCAATCAGCCCCAGCATTTT
abundance: .; d_gene: .; j_gene: TRBJ1-2; v_gene: TRBV7-9; CDR3aa: CASSLGSGKYGYTF; CDR3nt: TGTGCCAGCAGCTTAGGGTCAGGGAAGTATGGCTACACCTTC
abundance: .; d_gene: TRBD1; j_gene: TRBJ1-2; v_gene: TRBV30; CDR3aa: CAWSTTGGDGYTF; CDR3nt: TGTGCCTGGAGTACAACAGGGGGTGATGGCTACACCTTC
abundance: .; d_gene: .; j_gene: TRBJ2-2; v_gene: TRBV28; CDR3aa: CASSLEVGELFF; CDR3nt: TGTGCCAGCAGTTTGGAGGTCGGGGAGCTGTTTTTT
abundance: .; d_gene: .; j_gene: TRBJ2-5; v_gene: TRBV11-2; CDR3aa: CASSLEMETQYF; CDR3nt: TGTGCCAGCAGCTTAGAGATGGAGACCCAGTACTTC
abundance: .; d_gene: .; j_gene: TRBJ1-5; v_gene: TRBV30; CDR3aa: CAYRLGGQPQHF; CDR3nt: TGTGCCTACCGACTGGGAGGGCAGCCCCAGCATTTT
abundance: .; d_gene: TRBD1; j_gene: TRBJ1-1; v_gene: TRBV9; CDR3aa: CASSVALTGGAFF; CDR3nt: TGTGCCAGCAGCGTAGCTTTGACAGGGGGAGCTTTCTTT
abundance: .; d_gene: .; j_gene: TRBJ1-5; v_gene: TRBV2; CDR3aa: CASSESGAGIGQPQHF; CDR3nt: TGTGCCAGCAGTGAGTCCGGGGCAGGGATAGGGCAGCCCCAGCATTTT
abundance: .; d_gene: .; j_gene: TRBJ1-1; v_gene: TRBV30; CDR3aa: CAWSVDWSEAFF; CDR3nt: TGTGCCTGGAGTGTAGATTGGTCTGAAGCTTTCTTT
abundance: once; d_gene: .; j_gene: TRBJ1-5; v_gene: TRBV28; CDR3aa: CASSLFQVGNQPQHF; CDR3nt: TGTGCCAGCAGTTTATTCCAGGTTGGCAATCAGCCCCAGCATTTT
abundance: .; d_gene: .; j_gene: TRBJ2-1; v_gene: TRBV5-5; CDR3aa: CASSLYSAEQFF; CDR3nt: TGTGCCAGCAGCTTGTACAGCGCCGAGCAGTTCTTC
abundance: .; d_gene: .; j_gene: TRBJ2-3; v_gene: TRBV9; CDR3aa: CASSPGDTQYF; CDR3nt: TGTGCCAGCAGCCCTGGGGATACGCAGTATTTT
abundance: .; d_gene: .; j_gene: TRBJ1-2; v_gene: TRBV11-2; CDR3aa: CASSLRQPSSTMAGYTF; CDR3nt: TGTGCCAGCAGCTTACGCCAGCCCTCTTCAACTATGGCTGGCTACACCTTC
abundance: .; d_gene: .; j_gene: TRBJ1-1; v_gene: TRBV7-6; CDR3aa: CASSLGQYEAFF; CDR3nt: TGTGCCAGCAGCTTGGGGCAATATGAAGCTTTCTTT
abundance: .; d_gene: TRBD2; j_gene: TRBJ2-3; v_gene: TRBV7-9; CDR3aa: CASSLDLAGGPADTQYF; CDR3nt: TGTGCCAGCAGCTTAGATCTAGCGGGAGGACCGGCAGATACGCAGTATTTT
abundance: .; d_gene: .; j_gene: TRBJ1-5; v_gene: TRBV15; CDR3aa: CATSRDFNQPQHF; CDR3nt: TGTGCCACCAGCAGAGATTTCAATCAGCCCCAGCATTTT
abundance: .; d_gene: .; j_gene: TRBJ1-2; v_gene: TRBV6-5; CDR3aa: CASSYSTSASGGYTF; CDR3nt: TGTGCCAGCAGTTACTCGACCTCAGCATCGGGTGGCTACACCTTC
abundance: .; d_gene: .; j_gene: TRBJ2-2; v_gene: TRBV11-2; CDR3aa: CASSLLGVNWNTGELFF; CDR3nt: TGTGCCAGCAGCTTATTAGGTGTGAACTGGAACACCGGGGAGCTGTTTTTT
abundance: .; d_gene: .; j_gene: TRBJ1-6; v_gene: TRBV4-3; CDR3aa: CASSQGLSEVSSPLHF; CDR3nt: TGCGCCAGCAGCCAAGGGCTTTCCGAGGTTAGCTCACCCCTCCACTTT
abundance: .; d_gene: .; j_gene: TRBJ2-1; v_gene: TRBV12-5; CDR3aa: CASGSLQGVGLGEQFF; CDR3nt: TGTGCTAGTGGTAGCCTCCAGGGCGTTGGCTTGGGTGAGCAGTTCTTC